This entry lists 5 T cell receptor beta chains sequenced from one sample in a study of blood T cell repertoires in COVID-19. TCRdb's copy holds only in-frame clones and misses some; the assay was immunoSEQ multiplex PCR. The sample lists 200,000 to 250,000 clones, around 86% seen once, with about 4% in the top ten. The sequencing input was PBMCs or T cells enriched from blood (not recorded which). The receptors come from a woman aged 40 to 55 with acute COVID-19.

The rearrangement uses TRBV19 and TRBJ1-5; maybe TRBD1 (5 bases). Germline values: CDR1 LNHDA, CDR2 SQIVND (reference sequence). This CDR3 contains 14 residues. V dropped 4 bases and J dropped 7 bases, with 14 bases sitting between them. This CDR3 is CASSTAFGGQPQHF. The CDR3, as DNA: TGTGCCAGTAGTACAGCTTTCGGGGGGCAGCCCCAGCATTTT.

The V gene is TRBV18, the J gene TRBJ1-2; D possibly corresponds to TRBD1 (6 bases). Germline V gene lookup returns CDR1 KGHSH and CDR2 LQKENI. The CDR3 spans 14 residues. V was shortened by 6 bases and J by 2 bases, with 13 bases between the two germline ends. The chain's CDR3 is CASSQRQDNYGYTF. The CDR3, as DNA: TGTGCCAGCTCGCAACGACAGGACAACTATGGCTACACCTTC.

The rearrangement uses TRBV30 and TRBJ1-5; TRBD1 matches at 10 bases. J lost 4 bases, V lost 4 bases, and 1 base had no gene match. CDR1 is GTSNPN, CDR2 SVGIG, per germline (reference sequence). The CDR3 has 13 amino acids. This CDR3 is CAWKGQGNQPQHF. As DNA, the CDR3 is TGTGCCTGGAAGGGACAGGGGAATCAGCCCCAGCATTTT.

The rearrangement links TRBV6-1 to TRBJ1-1, with D maybe TRBD1 (5 bases). The CDR3 is 14 residues long. With 3 bases removed from V and 4 bases from J, the gap between germline ends came to 12 bases. Germline V gene sequence: CDR1 MNHNS, CDR2 SASEGT. The CDR3, as DNA: TGTGCCAGCAGTGAGGGGGGGTTCGGCACTGAAGCTTTCTTT. Protein product: CASSEGGFGTEAFF.

The J gene is TRBJ1-6, the V gene TRBV25-1, with a possible D match to TRBD1 (5 bases). Per the germline V gene, CDR1 is MGHDK and CDR2 is SYGVNS. With 6 bases removed from V and 6 bases from J, the gap between germline ends came to 12 bases. The CDR3 totals 14 residues. This CDR3 is CASRSHQGNSPLHF. The CDR3 coding sequence is TGTGCCAGCAGATCGCATCAGGGTAATTCACCCCTCCACTTT.